Listed here are 2 T cell receptor beta chains from one sample, sequenced in a study of blood T cell repertoires in COVID-19 (dated by TCRdb to about 2020). The method behind the library was the immunoSEQ multiplex PCR assay. The source is immuneACCESS, and TCRdb retained only in-frame sequences with V and J called. Part of the clones is not carried over; for the studies checked, unresolved V genes explain less than half of this, and the remainder is unexplained. The table for this sample lists 150,000 or so clones; more than 65% of them were counted only once. The ten most abundant clones make up 15% to 20% of the sample. The specimen was PBMCs or T cells enriched from blood (not recorded which). The receptor source for this set is a man aged 55 to 70 who had recovered from COVID-19.

The V call is TRBV5-1, the J call TRBJ1-2; 10 bases map to TRBD1. Trimming removed 4 bases from V and 4 bases from J; junction bases left unmatched: 7. Germline V gene lookup returns CDR1 SGHRS and CDR2 YFSETQ. The CDR3 runs 15 residues. CDR3 protein: CASSDPGQGSYGYTF. In DNA form, the CDR3 reads TGCGCCAGCAGCGATCCGGGACAGGGGTCCTATGGCTACACCTTC.

This clone was found once. The chain combines TRBV12-3 or TRBV12-4 with TRBJ1-5, with D uncertain. V was pared by 3 bases and J by 9 bases, with 6 bases between. CDR3 length: 11 amino acids. DNA of the CDR3: TGTGCCAGCAGTTTGGGAGGGCCCCAGCATTTT. As protein: CASSLGGPQHF.